The clone carrying this TCR beta chain appeared once. The antigen remains undetermined. The sample is drawn from a study of post-analysis software for immune sequencing data. Study-level findings and limits: Several TRBV segments (TRBV5-6, TRBV5-1 and TRBV20-1 among them) occurred more frequently in patients than in controls. There was significantly lower normalized Chao1 diversity in multiple sclerosis patients than in controls.

CDR1 is MNHNS and CDR2 is SASEGT in the germline V gene. Trimming shortened V by 1 base and J by 12 bases, and 9 bases separated the two germline ends. CDR3 size: 11 residues. Unique molecular identifiers were present in the TCR beta cDNA libraries. T cells numbering about 1 to 10 million gave rise to 450,000 to 550,000 cDNA molecules. TCRdb reanalysed the PCR reads using MiXCR and keeps one entry per CDR3 protein. The repertoire consists of 150,000 to 200,000 distinct CDR3 sequences, with around 36% occurring once and the leading ten covering 25% to 35%. The material sequenced was blood, taken after autologous hematopoietic stem cell transplantation. The chain links TRBV6-1 to TRBJ2-5; D is undetermined. This receptor was identified in a girl between 10 and 17 years old with multiple sclerosis. The CDR3 region is CASSEGASEYF. For the CDR3, the DNA is TGTGCCAGCAGTGAAGGGGCCAGCGAGTACTTC.